The next 17 T cell receptor beta chains were all read from a single sample in a study of T cells in Graves' hyperthyroidism and ophthalmopathy. What was amplified from RNA transcripts were TCR beta CDR3 regions. With the HTBI primer set, the TCR CDR3 went through a first round of RT-PCR. TCRdb reanalysed the multiplex PCR reads using MiXCR and keeps one entry per CDR3 protein. The sample includes around 440,000 distinct CDR3 sequences, around 16% of them seen just once. Sequencing input: blood. These receptors came from a woman under 30 with Graves' hyperthyroidism.

Comment on this clonotype: This clone may be a read error of a much larger clone one base away. The chain couples TRBV7-2 to TRBJ2-3, with D perhaps TRBD2 (5 bases). V was trimmed by 4 bases and J by 2 bases, leaving 10 bases between them. This CDR3 region has 14 residues. Germline V gives CDR1 SGHTA, CDR2 FQGNSA. CDR3 coding DNA: TGTGCCAGCAGCTCCACTAGTTTCACAGATACGCAGTATTTT. It encodes CASSSTSFTDTQYF.

In this sample, this clonotype turned up a few times. This chain uses TRBV7-6 with TRBJ2-3, with 9 bases matching TRBD1. The CDR3 extends over 18 amino acids. V lost 3 bases, J lost 6 bases, and 16 bases stayed unmatched. Looked up from germline, CDR1 is SGHVS and CDR2 is FNYEAQ. The CDR3 sequence is CASSFLKRGQGHMDTQYF. The CDR3 DNA reads as TGTGCCAGCAGCTTCCTAAAAAGGGGACAGGGCCACATGGATACGCAGTATTTT.

The rearrangement links TRBV20-1 to TRBJ1-4; D possibly corresponds to TRBD1 (5 bases). The V end was cut by 5 bases, the J end by 8 bases, with 15 bases between. The CDR3 has 13 amino acids. CDR1 and CDR2 from the germline V gene are DFQATT and SNEGSKA (reference sequence). Here the CDR3 reads CSARDSVVEKLFF. The CDR3 DNA is TGCAGTGCTCGGGACTCAGTGGTCGAAAAACTGTTTTTT.

This clonotype was found many times. The V gene is TRBV6-6, the J gene TRBJ1-1; TRBD1 is a possible D gene (5 bases). This CDR3 has 18 amino acids. The germline CDR1 and CDR2 sequences are MNHNY and SVGAGI (reference sequence). V shed 2 bases and J shed 0 bases, with 19 bases lying between them. The CDR3 spells CASSYAWGEAGLNTEAFF. DNA of the CDR3: TGTGCCAGCAGTTACGCCTGGGGGGAGGCGGGATTGAACACTGAAGCTTTCTTT.

This clonotype was recorded many times. The chain combines TRBV20-1 with TRBJ2-7; TRBD1 aligns across 7 bases. Germline lookup yields CDR1 DFQATT and CDR2 SNEGSKA (reference sequence). CDR3 length equals 13 residues. Trimming took 3 bases from V and 4 from J; bases not matched to a gene: 6. The CDR3 DNA reads as TGCAGTGCTAGGGGGGACAGAGATTACGAGCAGTACTTC. It codes for CSARGDRDYEQYF.

The V gene is TRBV4-2, the J gene TRBJ1-2, with 12 nucleotides matching TRBD1. With 3 bases clipped from V and 4 bases from J, the junction kept 9 bases outside the gene matches. The CDR3 spans 17 residues. Germline V lookup: CDR1 LGHNA, CDR2 YNFKEQ. CDR3 sequence reads: CASSHALRDRGPYGYTF. CDR3 bases: TGTGCCAGCAGCCACGCACTCCGGGACAGGGGGCCCTATGGCTACACCTTC.

The sample holds a few counts of this clonotype. This sequence joins TRBV11-2 and TRBJ2-7, with D uncertain. The V end was cut by 5 bases, the J end by 2 bases, with 16 bases between. Germline V gives CDR1 SGHAT, CDR2 FQNNGV. This CDR3 has 15 amino acids. The CDR3 nucleotides are TGTGCCAGCAGCCAGTCTAGTGGGCCACCCTACGAGCAGTACTTC. Amino acids: CASSQSSGPPYEQYF. Together with reference TRBV11-2 and TRBJ2-7, the CDR3 gives the full variable domain: EAGVAQSPRYKIIEKRQSVAFWCNPISGHATLYWYQQILGQGPKLLIQFQNNGVVDDSQLPKDRFSAERLKGVDSTLKIQPAKLEDSAVYLCASSQSSGPPYEQYFGPGTRLTVT.

This clonotype was seen many times. This sequence joins TRBV27 and TRBJ1-5, with D unresolved. The CDR3 has 15 amino acids. CDR1 and CDR2 from the germline V gene are MNHEY and SMNVEV (reference sequence). V lost 2 bases to trimming and J lost 4 bases, with 12 bases between them. Here the CDR3 reads CASSLTAAPNQPQHF. The CDR3 DNA follows: TGTGCCAGCAGTTTAACGGCGGCGCCTAATCAGCCCCAGCATTTT.

This clonotype was seen at least ten times. The chain links TRBV15 to TRBJ2-3, with a tentative D call TRBD2 (6 bases). The CDR3 has 16 amino acids. CDR1 and CDR2 (germline): LNHNV, YYDKDF (reference sequence). Between the trimmed V and J ends, which lost 0 bases and 0 bases, there was a span of 10 bases. DNA of the CDR3: TGTGCCACCAGCAGAGATGCGGGGCGAAGCACAGATACGCAGTATTTT. Protein sequence: CATSRDAGRSTDTQYF.

The sample holds a few counts of this clonotype. The J gene is TRBJ2-3, the V gene TRBV6-1, with no clear D. CDR1 MNHNS and CDR2 SASEGT come from the germline V gene. The length of the CDR3 is 14 residues. V gave up 4 bases and J gave up 0 bases, with 8 bases separating them. The CDR3 sequence: CASSVELSTDTQYF. The CDR3 coding sequence is TGTGCCAGCAGTGTAGAGTTAAGCACAGATACGCAGTATTTT.

The chain links TRBV2 to TRBJ2-1; D is undetermined. The CDR3 extends over 13 amino acids. V was clipped by 8 bases and J by 2 bases, with 10 bases between them. The V gene's germline CDR1 is SNHLY and CDR2 FYNNEI. CDR3 DNA: TGTGCCAGCGACAACCGGGCCTACAATGAGCAGTTCTTC. Protein: CASDNRAYNEQFF.

This clonotype has at least ten counts. The rearrangement joins TRBV27 to TRBJ2-3; D might be TRBD2 (6 bases). Germline lookup yields CDR1 MNHEY and CDR2 SMNVEV (reference sequence). The V end lost 7 bases, the J end lost 2 bases, and 16 bases lay between the germline ends. The CDR3 totals 15 residues. The CDR3 protein is CASNPTGTVTDTQYF. DNA of the CDR3: TGTGCCAGCAACCCGACGGGGACTGTCACAGATACGCAGTATTTT.

This clonotype was counted between two and nine times. CDR3 sequence (DNA): TGTGCCAGCAGCTTAGATCCGGGAGAGGCGTTCGCGAACACCGGGGAGCTGTTTTTT. Translated: CASSLDPGEAFANTGELFF. J is TRBJ2-2 and V is TRBV7-6; a possible D gene is TRBD2 (6 bases). This CDR3 comprises 19 residues. CDR1 SGHVS and CDR2 FNYEAQ come from the germline V gene. Trimming took off 1 base at V and 0 bases at J, with 18 bases between the two ends.

This clonotype showed up many times. The CDR3: CASSQQDTGDYGYTF. CDR3 in DNA: TGTGCCAGCAGCCAACAGGATACGGGGGACTATGGCTACACCTTC. The rearrangement joins TRBV3-1 to TRBJ1-2; a weak D match, TRBD1 (5 bases). This CDR3 region has 15 residues. V was shortened by 2 bases and J by 3 bases, with 13 bases between the two germline ends. Germline V gives CDR1 LGHDT, CDR2 YNNKEL (reference sequence).

The sample holds many counts of this clonotype. This rearrangement joins TRBV5-8 to TRBJ2-7; TRBD2 is a possible D gene (6 bases). CDR3 length: 13 residues. V was cut by 0 bases and J by 6 bases, with 10 bases left in between. In germline, CDR1 is SGHTS, CDR2 YDEGEE. CDR3 in amino acids: CASSLGAGSEQYF. CDR3 DNA sequence: TGTGCCAGCAGCTTGGGGGCGGGGAGCGAGCAGTACTTC. The full variable domain, rest sourced from reference TRBV5-8 and TRBJ2-7, is EAGVTQSPTHLIKTRGQQATLRCSPISGHTSVYWYQQALGLGLQFLLWYDEGEERNRGNFPPRFSGRQFPNYSSELNVNALELEDSALYLCASSLGAGSEQYFGPGTRLTVT.

The J gene is TRBJ1-4, the V gene TRBV7-9; unclear D gene. Trimming stripped 1 base from V and 5 bases from J, with 8 bases between. The CDR3 length is 14 residues. Germline V gives CDR1 SEHNR, CDR2 FQNEAQ (reference sequence). For the CDR3, the DNA is TGTGCCAGCAGCTTAGGGACGGGAAATGAAAAACTGTTTTTT. Its protein is CASSLGTGNEKLFF.

This chain joins TRBV12-3 or TRBV12-4 and TRBJ1-5, with 7 bases matching TRBD1. V trimming: 3 bases; J trimming: 9 bases; junction bases outside the gene matches: 14. The CDR3 is 16 residues long. The CDR3 DNA sequence: TGTGCCAGCAGTTTTGTGTGGGACAGACTTGTCCGGCCCCAGCATTTT. Amino acid sequence: CASSFVWDRLVRPQHF.